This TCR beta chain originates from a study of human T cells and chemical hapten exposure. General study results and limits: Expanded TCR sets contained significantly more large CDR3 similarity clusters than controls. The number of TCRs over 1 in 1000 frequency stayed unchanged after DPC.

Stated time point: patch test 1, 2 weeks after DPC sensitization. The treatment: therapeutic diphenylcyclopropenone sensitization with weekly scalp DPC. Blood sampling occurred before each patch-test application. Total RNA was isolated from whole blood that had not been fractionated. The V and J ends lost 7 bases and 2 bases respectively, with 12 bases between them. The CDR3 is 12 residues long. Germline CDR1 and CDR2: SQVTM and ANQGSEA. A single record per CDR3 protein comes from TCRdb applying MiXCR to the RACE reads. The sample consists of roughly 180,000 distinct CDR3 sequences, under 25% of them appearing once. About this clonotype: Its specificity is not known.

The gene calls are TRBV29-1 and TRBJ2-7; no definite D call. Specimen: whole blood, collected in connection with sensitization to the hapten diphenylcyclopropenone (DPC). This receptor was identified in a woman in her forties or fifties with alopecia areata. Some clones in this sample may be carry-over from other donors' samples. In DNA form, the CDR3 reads TGCAGCGCGCTGCTAGGGCCCTACGAGCAGTACTTC. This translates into CSALLGPYEQYF.